This TCR beta chain was sequenced during a study of T cells in Graves' hyperthyroidism and ophthalmopathy. Study-level points and caveats: The model's output predicted ophthalmopathy at a median of roughly 6.9 months prior to onset.

Amplification of TCR beta CDR3 regions was performed using RNA transcripts as template. The HTBI primer set served for first-round RT-PCR of the TCR CDR3. TCRdb redid the calling of the multiplex PCR reads with MiXCR, one entry per CDR3 protein. The profile shows about 600,000 distinct CDR3 sequences, roughly 15% of them singletons. This clonotype was counted a few times. Antigen: not known. The V segment lost 7 bases and the J segment 5 bases; nucleotides outside the gene matches: 7. Germline V gives CDR1 SNHLY, CDR2 FYNNEI. The CDR3 runs to 14 residues. The source material was blood. The chain couples TRBV2 to TRBJ1-2; 10 nucleotides match TRBD1. This clonotype originated in a woman in her forties with Graves' ophthalmopathy. The CDR3 loop is CASKGGTGDYGYTF. The CDR3 DNA reads TGTGCCAGCAAGGGGGGGACAGGGGATTATGGCTACACCTTC. Based on the CDR3 plus reference TRBV2 and TRBJ1-2, the full variable domain is EPEVTQTPSHQVTQMGQEVILRCVPISNHLYFYWYRQILGQKVEFLVSFYNNEISEKSEIFDDQFSVERPDGSNFTLKIRSTKLEDSAMYFCASKGGTGDYGYTFGSGTRLTVV.